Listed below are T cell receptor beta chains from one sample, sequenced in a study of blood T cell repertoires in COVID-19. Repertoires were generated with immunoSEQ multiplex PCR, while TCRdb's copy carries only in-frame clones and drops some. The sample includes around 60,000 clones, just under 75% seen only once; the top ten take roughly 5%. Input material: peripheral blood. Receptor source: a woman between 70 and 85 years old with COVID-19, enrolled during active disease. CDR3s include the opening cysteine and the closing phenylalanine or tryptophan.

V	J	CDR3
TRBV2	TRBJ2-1	CASRAGAYNEQFF
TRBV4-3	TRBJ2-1	CASSQDRTGSNEQFF
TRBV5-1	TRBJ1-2	CASSLEGVYGYTF
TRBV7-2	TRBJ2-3	CASSFRGSGTDTQYF
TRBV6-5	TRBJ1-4	CASSYSPATNEKLFF
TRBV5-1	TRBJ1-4	CASSLVGTGGATNEKLFF
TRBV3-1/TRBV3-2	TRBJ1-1	CASSQVRNTEAFF
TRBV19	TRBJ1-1	CASWGGIMNTEAFF
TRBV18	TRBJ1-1	CASSTGRDTEAFF
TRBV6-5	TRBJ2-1	CASSYGQRSYNEQFF
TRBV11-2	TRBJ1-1	CASSLGHSNTEAFF
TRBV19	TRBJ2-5	CASRGQGGVKTQYF
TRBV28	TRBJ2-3	CASSPPNRDRDTDTQYF
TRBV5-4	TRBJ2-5	CASSLNRGLKETQYF
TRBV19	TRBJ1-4	CASSGQLLELFF
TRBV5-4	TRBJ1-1	CASSLAIRNTEAFF
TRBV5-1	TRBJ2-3	CASSLEPSLQRDTQYF
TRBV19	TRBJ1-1	CASSIKGHLNTEAFF
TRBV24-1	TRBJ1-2	CATSEAGTDYGYTF
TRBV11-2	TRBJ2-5	CASSLNGQVTQYF
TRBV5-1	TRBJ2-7	CASSLTPPGLAATYEQYF
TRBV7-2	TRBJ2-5	CASSLLAGTQETQYF
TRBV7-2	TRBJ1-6	CASSPPNGLNSPLHF
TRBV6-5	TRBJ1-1	CASTRDTEAFF
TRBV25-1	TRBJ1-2	CASSESSDYNYGYTF
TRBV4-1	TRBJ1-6	CASSQGQGDSPLHF
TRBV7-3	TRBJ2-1	CASSLSGGAISSYNEQFF
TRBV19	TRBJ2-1	CASSSPGDREAEQFF
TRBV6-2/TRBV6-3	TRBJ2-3	CASSILGTSGRGTQYF
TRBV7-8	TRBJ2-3	CASSSRLAGADTQYF
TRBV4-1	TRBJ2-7	CASSHPAGKVYEQYF
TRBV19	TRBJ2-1	CASSMLAGRYNEQFF
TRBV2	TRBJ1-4	CASSDNRGGLDEKLFF
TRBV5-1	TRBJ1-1	CASSLEGTLNTEAFF
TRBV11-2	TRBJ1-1	CASSPTWQGTEAFF
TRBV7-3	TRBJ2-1	CASSFNARLAGVYNEQFF
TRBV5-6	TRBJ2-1	CASSLLRTGGYNEQFF
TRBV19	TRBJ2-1	CASSPYGNLDNEQFF
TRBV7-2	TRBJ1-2	CASSLSSGQGSYGYTF
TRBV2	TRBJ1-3	CASSEGTAGNTIYF
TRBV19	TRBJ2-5	CASSGKWRETQYF
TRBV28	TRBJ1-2	CASSGGVNYGYTF
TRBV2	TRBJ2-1	CASSEGLAVYNEQFF
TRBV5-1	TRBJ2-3	CASSLDPGTSDTQYF
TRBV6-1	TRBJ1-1	CASSESPGESTEAFF
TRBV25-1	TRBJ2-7	CASSRQGLQYF
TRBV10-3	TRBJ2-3	CAISESLARDTQYF